The subject of this entry is one T cell receptor (beta chain). The starting template was genomic DNA from bulk tumor, 550 to 700 ng per sample. Biopsies, several per primary tumor and spaced far apart, were collected during surgery. The study cohort was described as untreated, and its members had newly diagnosed non-small cell lung cancer. They went on to have curative surgery. These data come from a study of immune heterogeneity within non-small cell lung tumors. CDR1 MDHEN and CDR2 SYDVKM come from the germline V gene. Trimming pared 3 bases from V and 2 bases from J, leaving 14 bases between. This CDR3 comprises 15 residues. Multiplex PCR was performed with 32 V and 13 J primers, and it amplified TCR beta CDR3. TCRdb ran MiXCR on the multiplex PCR reads and lists one entry per CDR3 protein. The sample lists over 14,000 distinct CDR3 sequences, 30% seen once, with over 12% in the top ten.

Sequencing was carried out using lung tumor tissue. This receptor was obtained from a woman aged 45-59 years with non-small cell lung cancer. This rearrangement joins TRBV28 to TRBJ2-7; D remains unclear. The CDR3 region is CASSFLRIETYEQYF. CDR3 nucleotide sequence: TGTGCCAGCAGTTTTTTGAGGATCGAAACCTACGAGCAGTACTTC.